Listed below are T cell receptor beta chains from one sample, sequenced in a study of cytomegalovirus exposure and HLA in healthy donors. TCRdb's table, derived via immunoSEQ multiplex PCR, lists solely in-frame clones and lacks some. The sample records 83,000 or so clones, about four fifths being singletons. Sequenced material: PBMCs. The receptors shown here come from a woman in her twenties or thirties in good health and CMV-seronegative. Each CDR3 is given with its conserved first and last residue. A D gene is named only where the DNA matches it firmly. The size field is filled for only some rows; it gives once, few, many or a size class.

clone_size: NA; cdr3_length: 15; d_call: NA; j_call: TRBJ2-1; v_call: TRBV5-1; cdr3_nt: TGCGCCAGCAGCTTGTTTGACCGGGAACCCAATGAGCAATTCTTC; cdr3_aa: CASSLFDREPNEQFF
clone_size: NA; cdr3_length: 13; d_call: NA; j_call: TRBJ1-2; v_call: TRBV28; cdr3_nt: TGTGCCAGCAGTTTTTCGGGGATCTATGGCTACACCTTC; cdr3_aa: CASSFSGIYGYTF
clone_size: NA; cdr3_length: 12; d_call: TRBD1; j_call: TRBJ1-1; v_call: TRBV29-1; cdr3_nt: TGCAGCGTTGCCCGGACAGGGGCTGAAGCTTTCTTT; cdr3_aa: CSVARTGAEAFF
clone_size: NA; cdr3_length: 15; d_call: TRBD2; j_call: TRBJ2-3; v_call: TRBV9; cdr3_nt: TGTGCCAGCGCGTCGGGAGGATGGGGCACAGATACGCAGTATTTT; cdr3_aa: CASASGGWGTDTQYF
clone_size: few; cdr3_length: 12; d_call: NA; j_call: TRBJ2-7; v_call: TRBV28; cdr3_nt: TGTGCCAGCAGTGGGCGGGGCCACGAGCAGTACTTC; cdr3_aa: CASSGRGHEQYF
clone_size: once; cdr3_length: 13; d_call: NA; j_call: TRBJ2-7; v_call: TRBV11-3; cdr3_nt: TGTGCCAGCAGCTCACCGGACACCTACGAGCAGTACTTC; cdr3_aa: CASSSPDTYEQYF
clone_size: NA; cdr3_length: 13; d_call: TRBD1; j_call: TRBJ2-1; v_call: TRBV10-2; cdr3_nt: TGCGCCAGCACCGGACAGGGGGGACCGGACGCGTTCTTC; cdr3_aa: CASTGQGGPDAFF
clone_size: once; cdr3_length: 15; d_call: TRBD1; j_call: TRBJ1-2; v_call: TRBV18; cdr3_nt: TGTGCCAGCTCACCAGGGACAGGGGGGGCCTATGGCTACACCTTC; cdr3_aa: CASSPGTGGAYGYTF
clone_size: NA; cdr3_length: 14; d_call: TRBD2; j_call: TRBJ2-3; v_call: TRBV5-1; cdr3_nt: TGCGCCAGCAGCAGTAGCGGGAGTACGGGTACGCAGTATTTT; cdr3_aa: CASSSSGSTGTQYF
clone_size: NA; cdr3_length: 14; d_call: TRBD2; j_call: TRBJ2-2; v_call: TRBV18; cdr3_nt: TGTGCCAGCTCACAAATAGCGGGAGACGGGGAGCTGTTTTTT; cdr3_aa: CASSQIAGDGELFF
clone_size: NA; cdr3_length: 14; d_call: TRBD1; j_call: TRBJ1-1; v_call: TRBV5-6; cdr3_nt: TGTGCCAGCAGCTTGGGGACAGGGGGCACTGAAGCTTTCTTT; cdr3_aa: CASSLGTGGTEAFF
clone_size: NA; cdr3_length: 16; d_call: NA; j_call: TRBJ2-1; v_call: TRBV10-1; cdr3_nt: TGCGCCAGCAGTGGAAACCGGGACAGCGGGAGCAATGAGCAGTTCTTC; cdr3_aa: CASSGNRDSGSNEQFF
clone_size: NA; cdr3_length: 14; d_call: TRBD1; j_call: TRBJ1-2; v_call: TRBV29-1; cdr3_nt: TGCAGCGTCCAAGCCGACAGGGGGAACTATGGCTACACCTTC; cdr3_aa: CSVQADRGNYGYTF
clone_size: once; cdr3_length: 14; d_call: TRBD1; j_call: TRBJ2-3; v_call: TRBV7-3; cdr3_nt: TGTGCCAGCAGCTTCGGACAGGTCACAGATACGCAGTATTTT; cdr3_aa: CASSFGQVTDTQYF
clone_size: NA; cdr3_length: 14; d_call: NA; j_call: TRBJ1-4; v_call: TRBV7-9; cdr3_nt: TGTGCCAGCAGCTTACGGGGAACTAATGAAAAACTGTTTTTT; cdr3_aa: CASSLRGTNEKLFF
clone_size: NA; cdr3_length: 15; d_call: TRBD2; j_call: TRBJ2-1; v_call: TRBV6-5; cdr3_nt: TGTGCCAGCAGTAACAGACTAGCGGGAGCACATGAGCAGTTCTTC; cdr3_aa: CASSNRLAGAHEQFF
clone_size: NA; cdr3_length: 15; d_call: NA; j_call: TRBJ2-3; v_call: TRBV28; cdr3_nt: TGTGCCAGCAGTTTACCCCTCGGGGTCACAGATACGCAGTATTTT; cdr3_aa: CASSLPLGVTDTQYF
clone_size: NA; cdr3_length: 16; d_call: NA; j_call: TRBJ2-5; v_call: TRBV7-9; cdr3_nt: TGTGCCAGCAGCTTAGGAACTAGTTTCCTCCAAGAGACCCAGTACTTC; cdr3_aa: CASSLGTSFLQETQYF
clone_size: NA; cdr3_length: 13; d_call: TRBD2; j_call: TRBJ2-1; v_call: TRBV19; cdr3_nt: TGTGCCAGTAGTGGGACTAGCGGGAATGAGCAGTTCTTC; cdr3_aa: CASSGTSGNEQFF
clone_size: NA; cdr3_length: 24; d_call: TRBD1; j_call: TRBJ2-4; v_call: TRBV6-1; cdr3_nt: TGTGCCAGCAGTGAATCCTGGCTAACGCGGGACAGGAATTCGTTACTCGTAGCCAAAAACATTCAGTACTTC; cdr3_aa: CASSESWLTRDRNSLLVAKNIQYF
clone_size: few; cdr3_length: 13; d_call: NA; j_call: TRBJ1-1; v_call: TRBV19; cdr3_nt: TGTGCCAGTAGTTCAACAGCGAACACTGAAGCTTTCTTT; cdr3_aa: CASSSTANTEAFF
clone_size: NA; cdr3_length: 14; d_call: NA; j_call: TRBJ2-1; v_call: TRBV6-1; cdr3_nt: TGTGCCAGCAGTCGCCGGGGTTCCTACAATGAGCAGTTCTTC; cdr3_aa: CASSRRGSYNEQFF
clone_size: NA; cdr3_length: 14; d_call: NA; j_call: TRBJ2-3; v_call: TRBV5-1; cdr3_nt: TGCGCCAGCAGCTTTGACAGGTTCACAGATACGCAGTATTTT; cdr3_aa: CASSFDRFTDTQYF
clone_size: NA; cdr3_length: 16; d_call: NA; j_call: TRBJ2-7; v_call: TRBV18; cdr3_nt: TGTGCCAGCTCACCCCTCCGTCGGACGGAGGTCTACGAGCAGTACTTC; cdr3_aa: CASSPLRRTEVYEQYF
clone_size: NA; cdr3_length: 13; d_call: TRBD1; j_call: TRBJ2-1; v_call: TRBV2; cdr3_nt: TGTGCCAGCGGGGACAGGGGTTACAATGAGCAGTTCTTC; cdr3_aa: CASGDRGYNEQFF
clone_size: once; cdr3_length: 15; d_call: NA; j_call: TRBJ2-5; v_call: TRBV28; cdr3_nt: TGTGCCAGCAGTTTAAGGTCCGGGGGACAAGAGACCCAGTACTTC; cdr3_aa: CASSLRSGGQETQYF
clone_size: NA; cdr3_length: 16; d_call: TRBD2; j_call: TRBJ2-3; v_call: TRBV5-1; cdr3_nt: TGCGCCAGCAGCCTACGCACTAGCGGGAGCGCAGATACGCAGTATTTT; cdr3_aa: CASSLRTSGSADTQYF
clone_size: NA; cdr3_length: 15; d_call: NA; j_call: TRBJ2-7; v_call: TRBV5-1; cdr3_nt: TGCGCCAGCAGCTTGGAGGGACTCAGTCGAGGCGAGCAGTACTTC; cdr3_aa: CASSLEGLSRGEQYF
clone_size: NA; cdr3_length: 14; d_call: NA; j_call: TRBJ1-6; v_call: TRBV6-5; cdr3_nt: TGTGCCAGCAGTTTCAGGGGAGATAATTCACCCCTCCACTTT; cdr3_aa: CASSFRGDNSPLHF
clone_size: NA; cdr3_length: 12; d_call: NA; j_call: TRBJ2-7; v_call: TRBV30; cdr3_nt: TGTGCCTGGAGTGCGGGCTCCTACGAGCAGTACTTC; cdr3_aa: CAWSAGSYEQYF
clone_size: few; cdr3_length: 11; d_call: NA; j_call: TRBJ2-5; v_call: TRBV18; cdr3_nt: TGTGCCAGCTCCCCAGAGGAGACCCAGTACTTC; cdr3_aa: CASSPEETQYF
clone_size: NA; cdr3_length: 14; d_call: TRBD1; j_call: TRBJ2-5; v_call: TRBV28; cdr3_nt: TGTGCCAGCAGATCCGGGACAGGGAGGGAGACCCAGTACTTC; cdr3_aa: CASRSGTGRETQYF
clone_size: NA; cdr3_length: 15; d_call: TRBD1; j_call: TRBJ1-2; v_call: TRBV27; cdr3_nt: TGTGCCAGCAGTTCCACAGGGGGGTTCGACTATGGCTACACCTTC; cdr3_aa: CASSSTGGFDYGYTF
clone_size: NA; cdr3_length: 17; d_call: TRBD2; j_call: TRBJ2-5; v_call: TRBV14; cdr3_nt: TGTGCCAGCAGCCAATATACAGGCGGGAGTGTGGCAGAGACCCAGTACTTC; cdr3_aa: CASSQYTGGSVAETQYF
clone_size: NA; cdr3_length: 13; d_call: TRBD1; j_call: TRBJ2-7; v_call: TRBV18; cdr3_nt: TGTGCCAGCTCACCTCCGGACAGGGCCGAGCAGTACTTC; cdr3_aa: CASSPPDRAEQYF
clone_size: NA; cdr3_length: 14; d_call: NA; j_call: TRBJ2-7; v_call: TRBV6-5; cdr3_nt: TGTGCCAGCAGTCCCGCTCCGGGGGCCTACGAGCAGTACTTC; cdr3_aa: CASSPAPGAYEQYF
clone_size: NA; cdr3_length: 15; d_call: TRBD2; j_call: TRBJ2-1; v_call: TRBV5-4; cdr3_nt: TGTGCCAGCAGCTTGGCTAGCGGGCATTACAATGAGCAGTTCTTC; cdr3_aa: CASSLASGHYNEQFF
clone_size: NA; cdr3_length: 15; d_call: TRBD1; j_call: TRBJ2-1; v_call: TRBV28; cdr3_nt: TGTGCCAGCATCTACGAGGACAGGAACGTCAATGAGCAGTTCTTC; cdr3_aa: CASIYEDRNVNEQFF
clone_size: NA; cdr3_length: 13; d_call: NA; j_call: TRBJ1-5; v_call: TRBV5-5; cdr3_nt: TGTGCCAGCAGCATGGACAGAAATCAGCCCCAGCATTTT; cdr3_aa: CASSMDRNQPQHF
clone_size: NA; cdr3_length: 15; d_call: TRBD1; j_call: TRBJ2-5; v_call: TRBV28; cdr3_nt: TGTGCCAGCAGTTCCCGACAGGGACGGATACAGACCCAGTACTTC; cdr3_aa: CASSSRQGRIQTQYF
clone_size: NA; cdr3_length: 16; d_call: TRBD2; j_call: TRBJ2-3; v_call: TRBV18; cdr3_nt: TGTGCCAGCTCACCAAGGACTAGCGGTGAGGCAGATACGCAGTATTTT; cdr3_aa: CASSPRTSGEADTQYF
clone_size: NA; cdr3_length: 15; d_call: TRBD1; j_call: TRBJ1-2; v_call: TRBV4-2; cdr3_nt: TGTGCCAGCAGCGGGCAGGGGGCCGCAGGAGATGGCTACACCTTC; cdr3_aa: CASSGQGAAGDGYTF
clone_size: few; cdr3_length: 15; d_call: NA; j_call: TRBJ2-5; v_call: TRBV9; cdr3_nt: TGTGCCAGCAGCGTAGCCAGGTATGTTGAAGGGACCCAGTACTTC; cdr3_aa: CASSVARYVEGTQYF
clone_size: NA; cdr3_length: 12; d_call: NA; j_call: TRBJ1-2; v_call: TRBV30; cdr3_nt: TGTGCCTGGTCGACAGGTTCCTATGGCTACACCTTC; cdr3_aa: CAWSTGSYGYTF
clone_size: NA; cdr3_length: 17; d_call: TRBD1; j_call: TRBJ2-3; v_call: TRBV9; cdr3_nt: TGTGCCAGCAGCGATCCTAAGACAGGGTCAAGCACAGATACGCAGTATTTT; cdr3_aa: CASSDPKTGSSTDTQYF